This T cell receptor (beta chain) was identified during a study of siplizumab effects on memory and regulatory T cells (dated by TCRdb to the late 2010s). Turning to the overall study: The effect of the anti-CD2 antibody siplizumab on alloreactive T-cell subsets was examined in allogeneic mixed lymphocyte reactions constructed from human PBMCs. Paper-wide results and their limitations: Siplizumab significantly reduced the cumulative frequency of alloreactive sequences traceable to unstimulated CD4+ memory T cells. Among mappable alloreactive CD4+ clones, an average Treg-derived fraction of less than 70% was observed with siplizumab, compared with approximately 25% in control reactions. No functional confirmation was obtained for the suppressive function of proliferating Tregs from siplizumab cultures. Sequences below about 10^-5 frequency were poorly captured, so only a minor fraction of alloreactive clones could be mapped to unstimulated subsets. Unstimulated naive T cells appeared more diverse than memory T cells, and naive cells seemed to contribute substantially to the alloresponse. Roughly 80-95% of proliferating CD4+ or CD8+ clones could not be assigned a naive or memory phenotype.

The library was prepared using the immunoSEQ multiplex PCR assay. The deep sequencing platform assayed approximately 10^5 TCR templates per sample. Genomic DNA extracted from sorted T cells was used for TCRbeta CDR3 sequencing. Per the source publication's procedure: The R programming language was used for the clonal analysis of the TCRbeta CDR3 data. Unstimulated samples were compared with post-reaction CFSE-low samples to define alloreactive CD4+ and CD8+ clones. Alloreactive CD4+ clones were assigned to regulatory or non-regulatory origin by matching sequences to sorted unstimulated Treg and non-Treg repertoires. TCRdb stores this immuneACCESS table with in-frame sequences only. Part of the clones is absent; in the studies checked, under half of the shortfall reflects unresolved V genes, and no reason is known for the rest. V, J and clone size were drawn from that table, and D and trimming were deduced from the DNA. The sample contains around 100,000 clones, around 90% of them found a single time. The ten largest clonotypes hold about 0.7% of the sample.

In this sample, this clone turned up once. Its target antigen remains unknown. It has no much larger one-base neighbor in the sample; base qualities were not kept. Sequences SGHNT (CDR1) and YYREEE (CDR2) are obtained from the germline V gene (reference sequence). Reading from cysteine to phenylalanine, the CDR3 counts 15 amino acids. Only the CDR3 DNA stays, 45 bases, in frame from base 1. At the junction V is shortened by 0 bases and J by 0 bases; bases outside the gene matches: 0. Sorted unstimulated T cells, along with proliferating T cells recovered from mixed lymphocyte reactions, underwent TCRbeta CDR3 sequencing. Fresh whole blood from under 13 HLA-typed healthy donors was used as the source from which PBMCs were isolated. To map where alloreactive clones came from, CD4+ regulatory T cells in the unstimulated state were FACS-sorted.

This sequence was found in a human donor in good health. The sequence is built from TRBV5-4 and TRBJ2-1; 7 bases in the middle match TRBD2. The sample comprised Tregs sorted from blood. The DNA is TGTGCCAGCAGCTTGGGCGGGAGCTCCTACAATGAGCAGTTCTTC. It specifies CASSLGGSSYNEQFF.